These T cell receptor beta chains were read from a single sample in a study of cytomegalovirus exposure and HLA in healthy donors. Clones were sequenced by immunoSEQ multiplex PCR, and TCRdb holds only the in-frame ones, with some missing. Of approximately 170,000 clones in the sample, roughly 80% were seen once. What was sequenced was PBMCs. These receptors were collected from a woman under 30 in good health and CMV-seronegative. The CDR3 runs from the conserved cysteine through the conserved F or W. The D gene is left open where the match is weak. Size is stated for part of the rows, as once, few or many counts, or as a class when the clone is expanded.

-,TRBV7-3,TRBJ2-3,-,CASSWGRTDTQYF,TGTGCCAGCAGCTGGGGGCGCACAGATACGCAGTATTTT
-,TRBV4-1,TRBJ1-4,TRBD1,CASSHRVTGVNEKLFF,TGCGCCAGCAGCCATCGAGTGACAGGGGTTAATGAAAAACTGTTTTTT
-,TRBV28,TRBJ2-1,TRBD1,CASSFADRVLDEQFF,TGTGCCAGCAGTTTTGCGGACAGGGTACTGGATGAGCAGTTCTTC
few,TRBV30,TRBJ2-7,TRBD2,CAWGGTSGREQYF,TGTGCCTGGGGGGGGACTAGCGGGAGAGAGCAGTACTTC
-,TRBV29-1,TRBJ1-1,-,CSVGREGTEAFF,TGCAGCGTTGGGCGGGAGGGGACTGAAGCTTTCTTT
few,TRBV28,TRBJ2-4,TRBD1,CASSRPGTEKNIQYF,TGTGCCAGCAGCCGCCCCGGGACAGAGAAAAACATTCAGTACTTC
-,TRBV5-1,TRBJ2-1,TRBD2,CASSLASGGLYNEQFF,TGCGCCAGCAGCTTGGCTAGCGGGGGGCTATACAATGAGCAGTTCTTC
-,TRBV19,TRBJ2-1,-,CASSPETRSYNEQFF,TGTGCCAGTAGTCCCGAGACTAGGTCCTACAATGAGCAGTTCTTC
-,TRBV5-6,TRBJ2-7,TRBD1,CASSLGLRTGDFEQYF,TGTGCCAGCAGCTTAGGGTTGAGGACAGGGGATTTCGAGCAGTACTTC
-,TRBV28,TRBJ2-3,TRBD2,CASSPWTSGSTDTQYF,TGTGCCAGCAGTCCTTGGACTAGCGGTAGCACAGATACGCAGTATTTT
-,TRBV15,TRBJ2-7,-,CATSRDARGYEQYF,TGTGCCACCAGCAGAGATGCCCGAGGCTACGAGCAGTACTTC
few,TRBV14,TRBJ2-7,TRBD2,CASSHHLAGGLYEQYF,TGTGCCAGCAGCCATCATCTAGCGGGAGGGCTCTACGAGCAGTACTTC
-,TRBV6-5,TRBJ2-7,-,CASSYSPSRSYEQYF,TGTGCCAGCAGTTACTCGCCCAGTCGCTCCTACGAGCAGTACTTC
-,TRBV9,TRBJ2-7,TRBD2,CASSVGTTPYEQYF,TGTGCCAGCAGCGTCGGGACTACTCCCTACGAGCAGTACTTC
-,TRBV6-4,TRBJ2-5,-,CASSENVGETQYF,TGTGCCAGCAGTGAAAATGTTGGCGAGACCCAGTACTTC